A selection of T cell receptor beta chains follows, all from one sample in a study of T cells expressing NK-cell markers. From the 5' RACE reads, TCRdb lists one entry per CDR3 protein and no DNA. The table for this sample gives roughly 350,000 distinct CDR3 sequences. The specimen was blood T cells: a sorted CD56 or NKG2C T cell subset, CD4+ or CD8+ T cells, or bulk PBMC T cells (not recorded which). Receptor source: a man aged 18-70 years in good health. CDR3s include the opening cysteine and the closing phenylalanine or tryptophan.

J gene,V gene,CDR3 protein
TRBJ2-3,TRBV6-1,CASSRGLTKGGRTDTQYF
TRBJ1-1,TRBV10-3,CAIKGVMNTEAFF
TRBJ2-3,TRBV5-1,CASSQGLATPDTQYF
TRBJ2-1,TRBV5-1,CASSFNTGGGVEQFF
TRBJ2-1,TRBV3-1,CASRRTLGDEQFF
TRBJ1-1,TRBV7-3,CASSSPGDRVGNTEAFF
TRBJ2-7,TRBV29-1,CSVTGTRGEQYF
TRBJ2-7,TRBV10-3,CAISQAAPGEQYF
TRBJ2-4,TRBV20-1,CSAGDRLRDIQYF
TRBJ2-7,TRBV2,CASSEARYNYEQYF
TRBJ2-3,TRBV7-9,CASSLDLGLADGDTQYF
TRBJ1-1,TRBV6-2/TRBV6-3,CASTIFTGTGGDTEAFF
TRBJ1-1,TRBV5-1,CASSLMQGVPTEAFF
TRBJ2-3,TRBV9,CASSVAFSGSTDTQYF
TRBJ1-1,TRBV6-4,CASSDSPDRNTEAFF
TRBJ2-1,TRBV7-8,CASSLDGRGEQFF
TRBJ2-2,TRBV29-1,CSGLGGNTGELFF
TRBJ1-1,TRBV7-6,CASSLRAGAEAFF
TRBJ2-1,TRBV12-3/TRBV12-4,CASGGLYGEQFF
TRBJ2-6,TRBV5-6,CASSAARTGGAGANVLTF
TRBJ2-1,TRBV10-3,CAISEQRGLAGGYNEQFF
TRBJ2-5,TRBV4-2,CASSQDSPGAGETQYF
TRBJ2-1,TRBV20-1,CSARGSGGLAGGRNEQFF
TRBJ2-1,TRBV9,CASSVDLASGGVSSYNEQFF
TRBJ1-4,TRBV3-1,CASSQRQGARRKLFF
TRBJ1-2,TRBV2,CASSLTQLRGYTF
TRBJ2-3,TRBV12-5,CASGGWSTDTQYF
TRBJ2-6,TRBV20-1,CSAAVGLPGQHLSGANVLTF
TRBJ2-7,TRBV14,CASSQGRVTQYF
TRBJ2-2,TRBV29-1,CSISATSGGPTNTGELFF
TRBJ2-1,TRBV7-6,CASSLGVLSLGEQFF
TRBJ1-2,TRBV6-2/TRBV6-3,CASSYSKQGTGYTF
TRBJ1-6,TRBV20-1,CSAYRGATLHF
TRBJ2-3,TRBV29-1,CSVAVRATDTQYF
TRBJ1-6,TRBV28,CASSPYNSPLHF
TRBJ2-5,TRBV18,CASSATSGGLETQYF
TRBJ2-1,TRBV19,CASSIDRSIGNEQFF
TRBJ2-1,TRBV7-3,CASSTDRGAGGPWNEQFF
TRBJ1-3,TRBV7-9,CASSVRTFSGNTIYF
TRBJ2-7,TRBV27,CASSYTLAAYEQYF
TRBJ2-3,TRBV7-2,CASSLYTDTQYF
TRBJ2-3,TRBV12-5,CASGSGLAGSTTDTQYF
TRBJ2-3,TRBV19,CASSTHHVGGYTDTQYF
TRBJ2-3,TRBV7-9,CASSQTSGRPDTQYF
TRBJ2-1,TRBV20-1,CSVKGQGMNEQFF
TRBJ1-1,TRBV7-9,CASSRGGQMNTEAFF
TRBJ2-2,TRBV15,CATSSIPRGHGELFF
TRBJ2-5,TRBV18,CASSPSGQETQYF
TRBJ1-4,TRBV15,CATSSHQAANEKLFF
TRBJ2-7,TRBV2,CASSDPAGGYYEQYF
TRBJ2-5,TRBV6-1,CASSGSGRLKTQYF
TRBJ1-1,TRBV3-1,CASSHGQGAIVNTEAFF
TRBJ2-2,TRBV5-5,CASSPLAGGPGGELFF
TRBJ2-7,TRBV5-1,CASSLATTGGYEQYF
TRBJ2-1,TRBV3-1,CASSQVADNEQFF
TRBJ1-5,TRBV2,CASSEALTRNQPQHF
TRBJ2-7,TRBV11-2,CASRLQGQGEQYF
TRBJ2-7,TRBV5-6,CASSPLGDSSYEQYF
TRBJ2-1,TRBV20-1,CSASRGQRNYNEQFF